This T cell receptor (beta chain) was sequenced in a study of tumor-infiltrating lymphocytes in primary liver carcinoma (dated by TCRdb to about 2017). Broadly, across the study: Roughly 5 patients with histopathologically diagnosed primary liver carcinoma underwent surgical resection in China between late 2015 and March 2016. The tumors of the five patients were staged as T1-T3 N0M0, with maximum diameters ranging from roughly 4 to 11 cm. High reproducibility was observed for the technical replicate repertoires, with mean shared-clone rates roughly 0.89 and correlation coefficients above 0.95. Hepatocellular carcinoma (four) or combined HCC and intrahepatic cholangiocarcinoma (one) was present in the five patients, who were three men and two women aged 30 to 69 years. Across five regions of each liver tumor, along with adjacent normal tissue and blood, the study brought together TCRbeta repertoire sequencing, expression microarrays and whole-exome sequencing. TCRbeta repertoire sequencing covered roughly 35 specimens from 5 patients: 25 or so tumor regions, 5 adjacent noncancerous liver tissues and 5 peripheral blood samples. Each sample produced roughly 3.65 to 8 million productive TCRbeta reads, and read depth showed no significant difference between tissue types.

CDR1 SGHNT and CDR2 YYREEE are derived from the germline V gene (reference sequence). Ends trimmed: V by 4 bases, J by 4 bases; bases unmatched to a gene: 7. Inclusive of both ends, the CDR3 amounts to 15 amino acids. The DNA shown is the 45-base CDR3, in frame from base 1. What the work shows at the level of the full study, not this receptor alone: Because only the TCR beta chain was sequenced and unpaired alpha chains were not captured, true repertoire diversity is likely underestimated. Repertoire overlap was found to be higher between tumor regions (mean roughly 36%) than between tumor-adjacent (roughly 17%) or tumor-blood (around 14%) pairs, consistent with antigen-driven expansion. A significantly larger repertoire fraction was made up by the top 250 clones in tumors than in blood (p = 0.039). Only 4 to 6 patients were included in the study, and the authors note that the findings should be validated in a larger study. Because the samples were bulk and unsorted, CD4+ and CD8+ T cell repertoires could not be compared.

Only one count was recorded for this clonotype. Its antigen is still unknown. Here the CDR3 omits its conserved ending phenylalanine or tryptophan, so a read error is the likely source. Blood RNA was extracted from unsorted whole blood using TRIzol reagent, and germline DNA was obtained with the DNeasy Blood & Tissue kit. At the time of sampling, the patients were treatment-naive and had chronic HBV infection. Before surgery, four milliliters of peripheral blood were collected into K2EDTA tubes. A constant-region primer and ProtoScript II reverse transcriptase were used to reverse-transcribe TCRbeta-specific cDNA from 500 ng total RNA. TCRbeta libraries were built with three nested multiplex PCR rounds, a slightly modified ARM-PCR procedure. The first two PCR rounds used multiplex TRBV1-TRBV30 forward primers with a Cbeta reverse primer, each for about 9 cycles. Sample barcodes and Illumina adapters were added in a final 25-cycle PCR with Deep VentR polymerase. Before sequencing, amplicons between 200 and 500 bp were purified from gel using a QIAquick gel extraction kit. The TCRbeta amplicons were sequenced with 250-bp paired-end reads on an Illumina HiSeq 2500. The authors' pipeline ran thus. Trimmomatic v0.33 was used to quality-trim the reads, and FLASH v1.2.11 was used to merge paired reads so that full CDR3 sequences could be recovered. V, D and J germline segments were assigned to the rearranged TCRbeta sequences using MiGEC v1.2.1b. Clonotype statistics and Shannon-Wiener diversity indices were calculated with VDJtools v1.0.0. To reduce sampling bias, subsequent analyses other than the diversity analysis used only the 250 most abundant clonotypes in each sample. Through fastp at Q25 and MiXCR, TCRdb rebuilt clones from the public reads, retaining in-frame beta chains. Each record represents a unique CDR3 protein, reported with the most common genes and DNA among its rows. V and J calls and clone size were set by TCRdb, not the authors. For this sample there are 300,000 to 400,000 distinct CDR3 sequences; roughly 60% appear just once. Together, the top ten hold roughly 8.9% of the sample.

Recombination joined TRBV5-4 with TRBJ2-3, with TRBD1 matching 9 junction bases. The specimen was peripheral blood. The receptor was derived from a man between 35 and 55 years old with primary liver carcinoma and hepatitis B virus infection. This receptor has the CDR3 CASSIGQGTSDTQYL. The sequenced DNA is TGTGCCAGCAGCATCGGACAGGGGACGTCAGATACGCAGTATCTT.